This T cell receptor (beta chain) was profiled in a study of beta chain features in type 1 diabetes. The wider study: On cell yields, gender and age, patients and healthy donors were similar. General study results and limits: Patients with Type 1 diabetes showed moderately but significantly shorter TCRB CDR3s in all four CD4+ subsets. Among patients, naive, central memory and Treg TCRB repertoires appeared more similar than among healthy donors. Type 1 diabetes patients showed fewer insertions and more deletions at VDJ junctions.

Sorting with CD45RO/CCR7/CD25/CD127/CD95/CD27 yielded naive, central memory, regulatory and stem-like memory CD4+ cells. Since all of the isolated RNA was reverse transcribed, expressed TCRB transcripts were what got sequenced. Profiling relied on immunoSEQ multiplex PCR, and the TCRdb table lists in-frame clones only, not all of them. The sample has some 290,000 clones, over 11% seen once. The length of the CDR3 is 13 residues. V trimming: 8 bases; J trimming: 1 base; junction bases outside the gene matches: 1. CDR1 ENHRY and CDR2 SYGVKD come from the germline V gene. This clone has just a few counts. Its antigen is currently unknown.

The sample taken for sequencing was naive CD4+ T cells from blood. The clonotype comes from a young man with type 1 diabetes. This chain connects TRBV10-3 to TRBJ2-3; TRBD2 aligns across 9 bases. The CDR3 is CAIRTSGTDTQYF. Written as DNA, the CDR3 is TGTGCCATCCGGACTAGCGGCACAGATACGCAGTATTTT.